The T cell receptor (beta chain) described here comes from a study of beta chain features in type 1 diabetes. Study-wide results and limits: TCRB CDR3 length was moderately but significantly reduced in all four CD4+ subsets of Type 1 diabetes patients. Within patients, naive, central memory and Treg TCRB repertoires seemed more similar than within healthy donors.

Investigators reverse transcribed all isolated RNA, so they sequenced expressed TCRB transcripts. The table came from immunoSEQ multiplex PCR; TCRdb's copy has only in-frame clones and leaves some out. Among about 180,000 clones listed, about 13% were seen once. Germline V gene lookup returns CDR1 SGDLS and CDR2 YYNGEE. V was trimmed by 0 bases and J by 6 bases, leaving 18 bases between them. The CDR3 covers 16 residues. Notes on this clone: The antigen remains unidentified.

The chain has TRBV9 and TRBJ1-2; D may be TRBD1 (6 bases). The source of this sequence is a woman aged 18-29 years in good health. Sequenced material: central memory CD4+ T cells from blood. The CDR3 sequence: CASSVDGQGYGNGYTF. CDR3 nucleotide sequence: TGTGCCAGCAGCGTAGACGGGCAGGGGTATGGCAATGGCTACACCTTC.